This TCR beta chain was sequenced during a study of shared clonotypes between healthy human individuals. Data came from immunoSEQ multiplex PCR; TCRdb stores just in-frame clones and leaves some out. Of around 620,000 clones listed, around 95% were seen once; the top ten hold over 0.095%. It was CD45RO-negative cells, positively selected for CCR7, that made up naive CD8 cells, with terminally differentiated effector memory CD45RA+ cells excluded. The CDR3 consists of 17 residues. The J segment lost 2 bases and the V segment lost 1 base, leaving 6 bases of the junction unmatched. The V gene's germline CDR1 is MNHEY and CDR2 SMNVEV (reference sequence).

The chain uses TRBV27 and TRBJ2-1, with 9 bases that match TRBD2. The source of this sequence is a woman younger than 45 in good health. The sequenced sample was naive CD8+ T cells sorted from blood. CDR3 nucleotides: TGTGCCAGCAGTTTATTACCCGGGACTAGCACCTACAATGAGCAGTTCTTC. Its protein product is CASSLLPGTSTYNEQFF.